The 18 T cell receptor beta chains presented below share a single source sample, sequenced in a study of OX40 agonist ivuxolimab in advanced cancers. Only in-frame clones appear in the TCRdb table, and some are missing; sequencing was by immunoSEQ multiplex PCR. This sample carries over 85,000 clones, about 90% of them seen once, and the ten largest clones take 1.5% to 2%. The specimen comprised CD4+ or CD8+ T cells sorted from blood, sampled in a trial of the OX40 agonist ivuxolimab. These TCRs come from an adult with an advanced solid tumor such as melanoma, head and neck, liver or kidney cancer.

The table lists this clone with a count of one. The chain recombines TRBV11-2 with TRBJ2-1; TRBD2 matches 7 bases. Germline CDR1 reads SGHAT; CDR2 reads FQNNGV. CDR3 length: 16 amino acids. V trimming: 5 bases; J trimming: 4 bases; junction bases outside the gene matches: 11. CDR3 in amino acids: CASSVRGGDGYNEQFF. In DNA, the CDR3 is TGTGCCAGCAGCGTTAGGGGAGGGGACGGGTACAATGAGCAGTTCTTC. Full variable domain (missing parts from reference TRBV11-2 and TRBJ2-1): EAGVAQSPRYKIIEKRQSVAFWCNPISGHATLYWYQQILGQGPKLLIQFQNNGVVDDSQLPKDRFSAERLKGVDSTLKIQPAKLEDSAVYLCASSVRGGDGYNEQFFGPGTRLTVL.

This clone was picked up a small number of times. The J gene is TRBJ1-4, the V gene TRBV6-6; the D gene is possibly TRBD1 (6 bases). The CDR3 covers 14 residues. With 7 bases removed from V and 3 bases from J, the gap between germline ends came to 12 bases. The germline CDR1 and CDR2 sequences are MNHNY and SVGAGI (reference sequence). CDR3 residues: CASKRQVPNEKLFF. CDR3 nucleotides: TGTGCCAGCAAAAGACAGGTCCCTAATGAAAAACTGTTTTTT.

This clone was recorded a few times. The chain joins TRBV7-2 to TRBJ2-3; D tentatively fits TRBD1 or TRBD2 (5 bases each). Germline V gene sequence: CDR1 SGHTA, CDR2 FQGNSA. This CDR3 region has 15 residues. V lost 1 base and J 2 bases, leaving 10 bases between the germline ends. CDR3 amino acids: CASSLDPGPTDTQYF. CDR3 DNA sequence: TGTGCCAGCAGCTTAGATCCGGGGCCCACAGATACGCAGTATTTT.

The V call is TRBV5-6, the J call TRBJ2-1; no reliable D call. The CDR3 is 11 residues long. Germline loops: CDR1 SGHDT, CDR2 YYEEEE. V dropped 3 bases and J dropped 8 bases, with 6 bases sitting between them. This CDR3 is CASSSGYEQFF. The CDR3 region has the DNA TGTGCCAGCAGCTCCGGTTATGAGCAGTTCTTC.

The CDR3 coding sequence is TGCGCCAGCAGCCAAGATCGGAGCAATGGCTACACCTTC. Residues: CASSQDRSNGYTF. The genes are TRBV4-3 and TRBJ1-2; D not certain. Germline-derived CDR1 and CDR2 are LGHNA and YSLEER. V lost 0 bases and J 6 bases, leaving 8 bases between the germline ends. The CDR3 covers 13 residues.

The V and J genes are TRBV28 and TRBJ1-1; no clear D. The CDR3 sequence is 12 residues long. With 5 bases removed from V and 0 bases from J, the gap between germline ends came to 4 bases. The germline V gene has CDR1 MDHEN and CDR2 SYDVKM. CDR3 sequence reads: CASSGLNTEAFF. The CDR3 DNA is TGTGCCAGCAGTGGATTGAACACTGAAGCTTTCTTT.

This clone showed up just once. The chain employs TRBV25-1 and TRBJ1-3; no clear D. The CDR3 length is 11 residues. CDR1 is MGHDK, CDR2 SYGVNS, per germline. Deletions cut 4 bases from V and 5 bases from J, with 3 bases between. Written as DNA, the CDR3 is TGTGCCAGCAGTGTAAGAAACACCATATATTTT. It yields the protein CASSVRNTIYF.

This clone was observed once. The chain combines TRBV6-1 with TRBJ1-2; D ambiguous. Germline V gene data show CDR1 as MNHNS and CDR2 as SASEGT. This CDR3 contains 14 residues. Trimming took 0 bases from V and 3 from J, leaving 8 bases between them. The CDR3 loop is CASSEATVDYGYTF. The CDR3 nucleotides read TGTGCCAGCAGTGAAGCAACAGTAGACTATGGCTACACCTTC.

This chain uses TRBV27 with TRBJ2-7; TRBD2 matches at 15 bases. V dropped 7 bases and J dropped 6; count of bases not matched to a gene: 16. This CDR3 has 18 amino acids. The germline V gene encodes CDR1 MNHEY and CDR2 SMNVEV (reference sequence). The chain's CDR3 is CASNPGGTSGRRGGEQYF. CDR3 nucleotide sequence: TGTGCCAGCAATCCCGGCGGGACTAGCGGGAGGCGCGGTGGCGAGCAGTACTTC.

The rearrangement joins TRBV18 to TRBJ2-3; TRBD2 is a possible D gene (5 bases). The germline V and J ends were trimmed by 4 bases and 0 bases, with 14 bases remaining between them. The germline V gene encodes CDR1 KGHSH and CDR2 LQKENI. CDR3 size: 16 residues. In nucleotides, the CDR3 is TGTGCCAGCTCACTTTGGACTGTATCTAGCACAGATACGCAGTATTTT. The encoded protein is CASSLWTVSSTDTQYF.

The chain combines TRBV15 with TRBJ2-6; D is unclear. This CDR3 region has 13 residues. Germline V gene sequence: CDR1 LNHNV, CDR2 YYDKDF (reference sequence). V lost 3 bases, J lost 0 bases, and 0 bases lay in between. The CDR3, as DNA: TGTGCCACCAGCAGCTCTGGGGCCAACGTCCTGACTTTC. Translating gives CATSSSGANVLTF.

The CDR3 sequence: CASSLGEGNTGELFF. CDR3 nucleotide sequence: TGTGCCAGCTCACTAGGAGAAGGGAACACCGGGGAGCTGTTTTTT. The chain employs TRBV18 and TRBJ2-2; D remains unclear. The CDR3 covers 15 residues. Germline CDR1 and CDR2: KGHSH and LQKENI. Between the trimmed V and J ends, which lost 4 bases and 1 base, there was a span of 10 bases.

The chain recombines TRBV5-1 with TRBJ2-1; D perhaps matches TRBD1 (6 bases). V lost 5 bases and J 4 bases, leaving 10 bases between the germline ends. The CDR3 runs to 13 residues. Germline V gene data show CDR1 as SGHRS and CDR2 as YFSETQ. The chain's CDR3 is CASRQDSYNEQFF. The DNA for the CDR3 is TGCGCCAGCAGACAGGACAGTTACAATGAGCAGTTCTTC.

This rearrangement joins TRBV28 to TRBJ2-5; D remains unclear. Germline V gene data show CDR1 as MDHEN and CDR2 as SYDVKM. The V end was cut by 5 bases, the J end by 7 bases, with 14 bases between. CDR3 length: 13 residues. CDR3 region: CASSPPQTGTQYF. As DNA, the CDR3 is TGTGCCAGCAGTCCCCCCCAGACGGGGACCCAGTACTTC.

The rearrangement joins TRBV6-5 to TRBJ1-4; the D gene is possibly TRBD1 (6 bases). Trimming took off 6 bases at V and 4 bases at J, with 12 bases between the two ends. The CDR3 has 14 amino acids. The germline V gene encodes CDR1 MNHEY and CDR2 SVGAGI. This chain's CDR3 is CASSSDRNNEKLFF. Written as DNA, the CDR3 is TGTGCCAGCAGCTCGGACAGAAATAATGAAAAACTGTTTTTT.

This clone has only a few counts. This chain connects TRBV5-4 to TRBJ1-1; D remains unclear. The germline V gene encodes CDR1 SGHNT and CDR2 YYREEE (reference sequence). The CDR3 consists of 14 residues. V was trimmed by 3 bases and J by 7 bases, leaving 16 bases between them. The chain's CDR3 is CASSSTMSENEAFF. CDR3 sequence (DNA): TGTGCCAGCAGCTCGACAATGTCAGAGAATGAAGCTTTCTTT.

This clone was seen a few times. The V and J genes are TRBV18 and TRBJ1-5; TRBD1 matches at 8 bases. This CDR3 spans 14 amino acids. The J segment lost 4 bases and the V segment lost 8 bases, leaving 7 bases of the junction unmatched. Germline V CDR1 and CDR2: KGHSH, LQKENI. CDR3 protein: CASHGQGANQPQHF. Here the CDR3 DNA reads TGTGCCAGCCATGGACAGGGCGCAAATCAGCCCCAGCATTTT. The full variable domain, with the rest looked up from reference TRBV18 and TRBJ1-5, is NAGVMQNPRHLVRRRGQEARLRCSPMKGHSHVYWYRQLPEEGLKFMVYLQKENIIDESGMPKERFSAEFPKEGPSILRIQQVVRGDSAAYFCASHGQGANQPQHFGDGTRLSIL.

The CDR3 nucleotides read TGCGCCAGCAGCCAAGATGTGGGGGCGTTCGGGGGTACGCAGTATTTT. As protein: CASSQDVGAFGGTQYF. This sequence joins TRBV4-3 and TRBJ2-3; D possibly uses TRBD1 or TRBD2 (6 bases each). Germline CDR1 is LGHNA and CDR2 is YSLEER. V lost 0 bases and J 8 bases, leaving 18 bases between the germline ends. There are 16 residues in the CDR3.